These 24 T cell receptor beta chains originate from one sample sequenced in a study of CD8 T cells in ankylosing spondylitis. Study-level findings and limits: Characteristic of ankylosing spondylitis blood, it appeared, was a TCR beta motif comprising fewer than 10 highly homologous variants.

TCRdb analysed the 5' RACE reads with MiXCR anew, one entry per CDR3 protein. Here the sample spans some 840,000 distinct CDR3 sequences, 10% to 15% being singletons. These receptors' targets are unknown. Sample: blood, either unsorted or a sorted T cell fraction (not recorded which). Source of these receptors: a male donor with ankylosing spondylitis.

V and J are TRBV18 and TRBJ2-7, with no clear D. Germline V gene data show CDR1 as KGHSH and CDR2 as LQKENI. The CDR3 spans 14 residues. Trimming left V 2 bases short and J 3 bases short, with 11 bases between. In nucleotides, the CDR3 is TGTGCCAGCTCACCATCGCCGCACCTCTACGAGCAGTACTTC. It is translated as CASSPSPHLYEQYF.

This clonotype came up many times. The V gene is TRBV19, the J gene TRBJ2-4, with D perhaps matching TRBD2 (6 bases). V lost 5 bases and J lost 3, with 11 bases in between. Germline V gene sequence: CDR1 LNHDA, CDR2 SQIVND (reference sequence). The CDR3 loop spans 14 amino acids. This CDR3 is CASSSGDVKNIQYF. CDR3 bases: TGTGCCAGTAGTTCGGGGGACGTCAAAAACATTCAGTACTTC.

V and J are TRBV20-1 and TRBJ2-7; 7 bases line up with TRBD2. V lost 5 bases, J lost 0 bases, and 10 bases stayed unmatched. Germline V gene lookup returns CDR1 DFQATT and CDR2 SNEGSKA (reference sequence). The CDR3 has 15 amino acids. CDR3 in DNA: TGCAGTGCTGGGAATGGCCGGGAGGCCTCCTACGAGCAGTACTTC. Translated, it gives CSAGNGREASYEQYF.

For the CDR3, the DNA is TGTGCCTACGGCCCCCCGACTAATAACACAGATACGCAGTATTTT. It is translated as CAYGPPTNNTDTQYF. The J gene is TRBJ2-3, the V gene TRBV19; D possibly corresponds to TRBD2 (5 bases). CDR1 LNHDA and CDR2 SQIVND come from the germline V gene (reference sequence). With 11 bases removed from V and 2 bases from J, the gap between germline ends came to 20 bases. The CDR3 consists of 15 residues.

This chain connects TRBV20-1 to TRBJ1-6; perhaps TRBD1 as D (5 bases). Per the germline V gene, CDR1 is DFQATT and CDR2 is SNEGSKA (reference sequence). With 7 bases removed from V and 10 bases from J, the gap between germline ends came to 17 bases. The CDR3 sequence is 13 residues long. As DNA, the CDR3 is TGCAGTGGTTGGGGGGGAGGTGGATCACCCCTCCACTTT. It yields the protein CSGWGGGGSPLHF.

In this sample, this clonotype turned up many times. The chain joins TRBV6-1 to TRBJ2-7; 9 bases agree with TRBD1. Germline CDR1 MNHNS, CDR2 SASEGT. The CDR3 is 14 residues long. With 4 bases clipped from V and 6 bases from J, the junction kept 7 bases outside the gene matches. The CDR3 sequence is CASSGQGGWSEQYF. In nucleotides, the CDR3 is TGTGCCAGCAGTGGACAGGGGGGTTGGTCCGAGCAGTACTTC.

Many counts were recorded for this clonotype. This chain uses TRBV10-3 with TRBJ1-1; no clear D. The CDR3 sequence is 13 residues long. The germline V gene encodes CDR1 ENHRY and CDR2 SYGVKD. V shed 4 bases and J shed 1 base, with 7 bases lying between them. As DNA, the CDR3 is TGTGCCATCAGTGGGAGAGAGAACACTGAAGCTTTCTTT. Its translation: CAISGRENTEAFF.

CDR3 in DNA: TGTGCCAGCAGCTTACGCCCGGGATTGAACACTGAAGCTTTCTTT. Its translation is CASSLRPGLNTEAFF. The rearrangement uses TRBV7-9 and TRBJ1-1; D ambiguous. V lost 2 bases and J lost 0, with 10 bases in between. This CDR3 is 15 amino acids long. In germline, CDR1 is SEHNR, CDR2 FQNEAQ (reference sequence).

The rearrangement links TRBV10-2 to TRBJ2-3, with 8 positions matching TRBD2. The CDR3 covers 14 residues. V gave up 5 bases and J gave up 8 bases; unmatched junction bases: 9. Looked up from germline, CDR1 is WSHSY and CDR2 is SAAADI. The CDR3 region has the DNA TGCGCCAGCAGTACCGGGACTAGAGGGGGTACGCAGTATTTT. Translating it yields CASSTGTRGGTQYF.

This clonotype turned up a few times. The J gene is TRBJ2-7, the V gene TRBV10-3, with D maybe TRBD1 (6 bases). Trimming cost V 5 bases and J 2 bases, with 16 bases left between them. The CDR3 loop spans 15 amino acids. Germline-derived CDR1 and CDR2 are ENHRY and SYGVKD. CDR3 region: CAISTGQSGAYEQYF. In nucleotides, the CDR3 is TGTGCCATCAGTACAGGACAGTCTGGGGCCTACGAGCAGTACTTC.

The table lists this clonotype with a few counts. The chain couples TRBV3-1 to TRBJ2-5, with TRBD1 matching 8 bases. Trimming at V came to 4 bases and at J to 1 base, leaving 5 bases not matched to a gene. The V gene's germline CDR1 is LGHDT and CDR2 YNNKEL (reference sequence). CDR3 size: 15 residues. This CDR3 is CASSRGTGSQETQYF. The CDR3 DNA follows: TGTGCCAGCAGCCGGGGGACAGGCTCCCAAGAGACCCAGTACTTC.

This clonotype has at least ten counts. The chain recombines TRBV24-1 with TRBJ2-5; TRBD1 is a possible D gene (5 bases). Germline loops: CDR1 KGHDR, CDR2 SFDVKD. Trimming removed 3 bases at V and 5 bases at J, with 6 bases between. CDR3 length equals 12 residues. The CDR3 loop is CATSDRGETQYF. In nucleotides, the CDR3 is TGTGCCACCAGTGATAGGGGTGAGACCCAGTACTTC.

The table lists this clonotype with many counts. The gene calls are TRBV6-1 and TRBJ2-1, with D possibly being TRBD1 (6 bases). The CDR3 consists of 13 residues. The V end lost 6 bases, the J end lost 8 bases, and 14 bases lay between the germline ends. Germline CDR1 and CDR2: MNHNS and SASEGT. This CDR3 is CASSMPGGYEQFF. In DNA, the CDR3 is TGTGCCAGCAGCATGCCTGGGGGCTATGAGCAGTTCTTC.

As to this clonotype: At one end the junction does not follow the germline gene, possibly because of a read error. This chain uses TRBV7-7 with TRBJ2-2, with D maybe TRBD1 (5 bases). CDR1 and CDR2 (germline): SSHAT, FNYEAQ (reference sequence). There are 13 residues in the CDR3. The CDR3 DNA follows: TGTGCTAGCAGCACCAGGGTTTACGGGGAGCTGTTTTTT. Translation: CASSTRVYGELFF.

This chain links TRBV27 with TRBJ1-1; TRBD1 might be the D (5 bases). Trimming took 8 bases from V and 11 from J, leaving 18 bases between them. From germline, CDR1 is MNHEY and CDR2 SMNVEV (reference sequence). The CDR3 contains 12 residues. The CDR3 coding sequence is TGTGCCAGCGCCCGCAAGGGGTTCGTGGCTTTCTTT. Residues: CASARKGFVAFF.

The CDR3 coding sequence is TGCGCCAGCAGCTTGGCCAGCGGGGGGTACACAGATACGCAGTATTTT. It encodes CASSLASGGYTDTQYF. The chain has TRBV5-1 and TRBJ2-3; 9 positions match TRBD2. The CDR3 is 16 amino acids. Trimming cost V 0 bases and J 2 bases; bases outside gene matches: 4. Germline CDR1 and CDR2: SGHRS and YFSETQ.

The J gene is TRBJ1-3, the V gene TRBV10-2, with D unclear. The germline gives CDR1 WSHSY, CDR2 SAAADI. With 0 bases removed from V and 4 bases from J, the gap between germline ends came to 4 bases. This CDR3 is 13 amino acids long. CDR3 sequence (DNA): TGCGCCAGCAGTGAGTCGAAGGGAAACACCATATATTTT. Its protein product is CASSESKGNTIYF.

This clonotype showed up many times. The V and J genes are TRBV10-3 and TRBJ1-3; no reliable D call. This CDR3 is built from 13 residues. The V gene's germline CDR1 is ENHRY and CDR2 SYGVKD. CDR3 in DNA: TGTGCGATCGGGTCCTCCTCTGGAAACACCATATATTTT. It encodes CAIGSSSGNTIYF.

This clonotype was recorded many times. The rearrangement joins TRBV12-3 or TRBV12-4 to TRBJ2-3, with a weak D call TRBD2 (6 bases). V was clipped by 5 bases and J by 6 bases, with 27 bases between them. This CDR3 spans 18 amino acids. CDR3 amino acids: CASSPRSFAGSHMDTQYF. CDR3 bases: TGTGCCAGCAGTCCCCGGTCCTTCGCGGGGTCCCATATGGATACGCAGTATTTT.

The chain is built from TRBV5-1 and TRBJ2-1, with D uncertain. CDR3 length: 15 residues. The V and J ends lost 4 bases and 8 bases respectively, with 19 bases between them. Germline V gives CDR1 SGHRS, CDR2 YFSETQ. The CDR3 loop is CASSPRSSLGYEQFF. CDR3 nucleotides: TGCGCCAGCAGCCCCCGGAGTAGCTTGGGATATGAGCAGTTCTTC.

This clonotype showed up many times. The chain employs TRBV5-1 and TRBJ2-7; TRBD1 might be the D (6 bases). CDR3 length: 14 amino acids. Trimming removed 0 bases from V and 1 base from J, with 8 bases in between. Germline V gene sequence: CDR1 SGHRS, CDR2 YFSETQ. CDR3 sequence reads: CASSLEGVSYEQYF. Here the CDR3 DNA reads TGCGCCAGCAGCTTGGAGGGGGTATCCTACGAGCAGTACTTC.

The gene calls are TRBV7-9 and TRBJ2-3, with a possible D match to TRBD2 (6 bases). This CDR3 region has 16 residues. Germline lookup yields CDR1 SEHNR and CDR2 FQNEAQ (reference sequence). The germline V and J ends were trimmed by 7 bases and 0 bases, with 17 bases remaining between them. The CDR3 is CASTLMAGTSTDTQYF. CDR3 in DNA: TGTGCCAGCACCCTTATGGCGGGGACTAGCACAGATACGCAGTATTTT.

This chain joins TRBV30 and TRBJ2-2, with 8 nucleotides matching TRBD1. The CDR3 loop spans 15 amino acids. With 2 bases clipped from V and 4 bases from J, the junction kept 6 bases outside the gene matches. CDR1 and CDR2 (germline): GTSNPN, SVGIG (reference sequence). The CDR3 nucleotides read TGTGCCTGGAGTCTCTCAGACAGGGGCACCGGGGAGCTGTTTTTT. This codes for CAWSLSDRGTGELFF.

This clonotype appeared a few times. The chain carries TRBV20-1 and TRBJ2-7; 9 bases are shared with TRBD1. J gave up 4 bases and V 7 bases, and 8 bases lay outside the gene matches. This CDR3 spans 13 amino acids. Germline loops: CDR1 DFQATT, CDR2 SNEGSKA (reference sequence). The CDR3 here is CSGLGTGKYEQYF. The DNA for the CDR3 is TGCAGTGGTCTCGGGACAGGGAAATACGAGCAGTACTTC.